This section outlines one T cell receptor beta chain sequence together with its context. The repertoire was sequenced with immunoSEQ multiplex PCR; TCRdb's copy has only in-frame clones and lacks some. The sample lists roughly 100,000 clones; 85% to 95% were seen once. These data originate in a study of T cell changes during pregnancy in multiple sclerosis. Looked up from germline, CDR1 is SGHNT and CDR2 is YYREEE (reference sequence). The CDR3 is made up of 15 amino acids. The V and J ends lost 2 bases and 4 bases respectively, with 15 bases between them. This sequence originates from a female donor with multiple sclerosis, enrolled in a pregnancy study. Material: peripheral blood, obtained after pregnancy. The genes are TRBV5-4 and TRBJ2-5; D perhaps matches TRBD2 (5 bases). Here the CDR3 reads CASSLTLVGRETQYF. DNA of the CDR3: TGTGCCAGCAGCTTAACCTTGGTAGGGAGAGAGACCCAGTACTTC.